Only one count was recorded for the clone carrying this T cell receptor (beta chain). Germline V lookup: CDR1 LGHNA, CDR2 YNFKEQ. V gave up 0 bases and J gave up 1 base, with 12 bases separating them. This CDR3 has 16 residues. The source of the sample is a study of radiotherapy plus CTLA-4 blockade in lung cancer. Generated by immunoSEQ multiplex PCR, the TCRdb table keeps only in-frame clones and is missing some. Of 85,000 to 90,000 clones in the sample, approximately 79% were seen once. This sequence was found in a human donor with non-small cell lung cancer that progressed on radiotherapy plus ipilimumab. The genes are TRBV4-2 and TRBJ1-2, with unresolved D. The material sequenced was peripheral blood, taken from a patient treated with radiotherapy plus ipilimumab. CDR3 amino acids: CASSQDDRRSNYGYTF. DNA of the CDR3: TGTGCCAGCAGCCAAGACGACCGACGCAGTAACTATGGCTACACCTTC.